This T cell receptor (beta chain) originates from a study of technical replicates of blood from four donors. Germline values: CDR1 SEHNR, CDR2 FQNEAQ (reference sequence). The CDR3 has 16 residues. The trim removed 5 bases at V and 3 bases at J, leaving 8 bases unmatched. This clone occurred a few times. Profiled with immunoSEQ multiplex PCR; TCRdb holds only in-frame clones, not every one. The repertoire holds 85,000 to 100,000 clones, with roughly 96% as singletons. The TCR originated in a human donor in good health. Input material: T cells isolated from PBMCs. The gene calls are TRBV7-9 and TRBJ2-4; the match to TRBD1 covers 9 bases. CDR3 in amino acids: CASSKRDRESKNIQYF. CDR3 in DNA: TGTGCCAGCAGCAAACGGGACAGGGAGAGCAAAAACATTCAGTACTTC.